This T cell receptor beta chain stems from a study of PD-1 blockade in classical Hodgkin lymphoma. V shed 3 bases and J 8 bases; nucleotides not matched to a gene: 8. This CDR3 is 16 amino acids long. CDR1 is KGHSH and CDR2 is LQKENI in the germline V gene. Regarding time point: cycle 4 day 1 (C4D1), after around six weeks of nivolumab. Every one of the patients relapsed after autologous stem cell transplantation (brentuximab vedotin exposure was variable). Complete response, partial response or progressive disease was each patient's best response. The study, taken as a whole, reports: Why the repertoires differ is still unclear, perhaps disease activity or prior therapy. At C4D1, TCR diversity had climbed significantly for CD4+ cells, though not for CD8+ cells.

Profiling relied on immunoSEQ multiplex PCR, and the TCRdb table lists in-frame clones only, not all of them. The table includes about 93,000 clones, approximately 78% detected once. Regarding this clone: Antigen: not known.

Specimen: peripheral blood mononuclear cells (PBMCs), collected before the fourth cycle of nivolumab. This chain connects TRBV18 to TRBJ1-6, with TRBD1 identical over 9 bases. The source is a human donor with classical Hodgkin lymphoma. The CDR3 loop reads CASSPIQGQGDSPLHF. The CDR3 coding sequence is TGTGCCAGCTCACCCATCCAGGGACAGGGTGATTCACCCCTCCACTTT.